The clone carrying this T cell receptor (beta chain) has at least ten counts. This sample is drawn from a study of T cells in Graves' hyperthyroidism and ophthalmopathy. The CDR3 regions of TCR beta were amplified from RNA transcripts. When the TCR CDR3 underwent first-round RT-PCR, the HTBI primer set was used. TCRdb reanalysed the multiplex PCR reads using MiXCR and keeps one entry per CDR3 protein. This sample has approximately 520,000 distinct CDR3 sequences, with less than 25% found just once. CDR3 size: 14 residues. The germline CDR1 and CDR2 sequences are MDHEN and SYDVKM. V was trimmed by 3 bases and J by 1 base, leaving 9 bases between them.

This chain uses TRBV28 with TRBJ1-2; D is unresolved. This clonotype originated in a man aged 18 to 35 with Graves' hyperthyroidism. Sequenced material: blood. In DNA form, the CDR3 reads TGTGCCAGCAGTTTGAGGCTAATTAACTATGGCTACACCTTC. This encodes CASSLRLINYGYTF.